This TCR beta chain comes out of a study of OX40 agonist ivuxolimab in advanced cancers. Assay: immunoSEQ multiplex PCR; the TCRdb copy retains only in-frame clones and omits some. This table has tens of thousands of clones, roughly 85% appearing once. The CDR3 covers 15 residues. Trimming cost V 6 bases and J 6 bases, with 15 bases left between them. Germline CDR1 reads LNHDA; CDR2 reads SQIVND (reference sequence). Sampled blood was obtained at baseline, cycle 4 day 1, and cycle 7 day 1. Here the sequenced sample was CD4+ or CD8+ T cells sorted from blood, taken in a trial of the OX40 agonist ivuxolimab. The receptor was isolated from an adult with an advanced solid tumor such as melanoma, head and neck, liver or kidney cancer. The V gene is TRBV19, the J gene TRBJ1-6, with TRBD1 as a possible D gene (6 bases). The CDR3 here is CASSPQGRFNSPLHF. CDR3 bases: TGTGCCAGTAGCCCCCAGGGGCGGTTTAATTCACCCCTCCACTTT.